The clone carrying this TCR beta chain occurred a few times. Its antigen remains unknown. This CDR3 has 15 amino acids. Germline V gene lookup returns CDR1 SQVTM and CDR2 ANQGSEA. The germline V and J ends were trimmed by 5 bases and 0 bases, with 14 bases remaining between them. Using its own MiXCR run on the RT-PCR reads, TCRdb lists one record per CDR3 protein. The sample includes 550,000 to 800,000 distinct CDR3 sequences, about 14% of them seen just once. The data are from a study of response to subunit inactivated influenza vaccine. Broader study findings: It was the authors' suggestion that each seasonal influenza vaccination recruits few new T cells.

The chain links TRBV29-1 to TRBJ2-1; D might be TRBD2 (6 bases). The origin of this receptor is a man aged 45-60 years who received an inactivated influenza vaccine. The sequences come from PBMCs from blood, collected less than 15 days before vaccination. CDR3 bases: TGCAGCGTTAACGGGGGAACATCCTCCTACAATGAGCAGTTCTTC. Amino acid sequence: CSVNGGTSSYNEQFF.